A selection of T cell receptor beta chains follows, all from one sample in a study of blood T cell repertoires in COVID-19. Only in-frame clones appear in the TCRdb table, and some are missing; sequencing was by immunoSEQ multiplex PCR. Of nearly 250,000 clones in the sample, 75% to 85% were seen once. Source material: PBMCs or T cells enriched from blood (not recorded which). The receptors originated from a woman aged 50 to 60 with acute COVID-19. Each CDR3 is given with its conserved first and last residue. Each record gives: J gene, D gene, V gene, clone size, CDR3 DNA, CDR3 protein. The D gene is left open where the match is weak. Clone size is stated in some rows and not others, as once, few, many or a class when expanded.

TRBJ1-2 | . | TRBV28 | . | TGTGCCAGCAGTTCGCCCGGACTGAACAACTATGGCTACACCTTC | CASSSPGLNNYGYTF
TRBJ1-4 | . | TRBV6-5 | . | TGTGCCTCCAACCTCCAGCAGGGGTTGGGTGAAAAACTGTTTTTT | CASNLQQGLGEKLFF
TRBJ2-5 | . | TRBV5-1 | once | TGCGCCAGCAGCTTGATACCAGGGGCAGAGACCCAGTACTTC | CASSLIPGAETQYF
TRBJ2-5 | . | TRBV5-1 | . | TGCGCCAGCAGCCCACTCGGAACAGGGCCGGAGACCCAGTACTTC | CASSPLGTGPETQYF
TRBJ2-3 | TRBD1 | TRBV10-1 | . | TGCGCCAGCAGTACCGGGACAGGGCTCACAGATACGCAGTATTTT | CASSTGTGLTDTQYF
TRBJ1-2 | TRBD1 | TRBV19 | once | TGTGCCAGTAGGAAGATAACAGGGGGCGCAAACTATGGCTACACCTTC | CASRKITGGANYGYTF
TRBJ1-2 | TRBD1 | TRBV5-4 | . | TGTGCCAGCAGCCGTAGTGGGACAGGGATTTTTTTAGGATATGGCTACACCTTC | CASSRSGTGIFLGYGYTF
TRBJ1-1 | TRBD1 | TRBV9 | . | TGTGCCAGCAGCCTACAGACAGGGGGTAACACTGAAGCTTTCTTT | CASSLQTGGNTEAFF
TRBJ1-1 | . | TRBV6-2/TRBV6-3 | . | TGTGCCAGCAGCCTCTCCGCTAAGATGAACACTGAAGCTTTCTTT | CASSLSAKMNTEAFF
TRBJ2-6 | . | TRBV4-3 | . | TGCGCCAGCAGCCAAACCAGGGGCTGGGCCAACGTCCTGACTTTC | CASSQTRGWANVLTF
TRBJ2-5 | . | TRBV5-6 | . | TGTGCCAGCAGTTATCTTCTAGGCCAAGAGACCCAGTACTTC | CASSYLLGQETQYF
TRBJ1-1 | . | TRBV5-1 | . | TGCGCCAGCAGCTTCGCTTACCAGGGAGGCACTGAAGCTTTCTTT | CASSFAYQGGTEAFF
TRBJ2-5 | . | TRBV11-2 | . | TGTGCCAGCAGCTTAGATCGAGGGATCCAAGAGACCCAGTACTTC | CASSLDRGIQETQYF
TRBJ2-7 | . | TRBV2 | once | TGTGCCAGCAAAGGACAGTCGGTCACCTACGAGCAGTACTTC | CASKGQSVTYEQYF
TRBJ1-3 | TRBD1 | TRBV5-1 | . | TGCGCCAGCACGCCGACAGGGACTGGAAACACCATATATTTT | CASTPTGTGNTIYF
TRBJ1-1 | . | TRBV2 | . | TGTGCCAGCAGCGGACTGGCCCGGGACACTGAAGCTTTCTTT | CASSGLARDTEAFF
TRBJ1-3 | . | TRBV7-2 | . | TGTGCCAGCAGCTTCGGAGGGGAGGACACCATATATTTT | CASSFGGEDTIYF
TRBJ1-1 | . | TRBV6-5 | . | TGTGCCAGCAGTTACCTCGACAGGATCCCTGAAGCTTTCTTT | CASSYLDRIPEAFF
TRBJ1-4 | TRBD1 | TRBV4-2 | once | TGTGCCAGCAGCCAAGAGGACAGGGGAGATGAAAAACTGTTTTTT | CASSQEDRGDEKLFF
TRBJ2-1 | TRBD2 | TRBV3-1/TRBV3-2 | . | TGTGCCAGCAGCCAAGCCAGCGGGGAGGTTAATGAGCAGTTCTTC | CASSQASGEVNEQFF
TRBJ1-2 | . | TRBV30 | . | TGTGCCTGGAGGCAGATCAACTATGGCTACACCTTC | CAWRQINYGYTF
TRBJ1-2 | . | TRBV9 | few | TGTGCCAGCAGCGTAGGGACAGATTATGGCTACACCTTC | CASSVGTDYGYTF
TRBJ1-2 | . | TRBV2 | . | TGTGCCAGCAGCGAGACAGGATTCTATGGCTACACCTTC | CASSETGFYGYTF
TRBJ1-4 | . | TRBV12-3/TRBV12-4 | . | TGTGCCAGCAGTACCGGGACAGAAAAACTGTTTTTT | CASSTGTEKLFF
TRBJ2-7 | TRBD1 | TRBV27 | . | TGTGCCAGCAGTTGGACAGGGAACAACTACGAGCAGTACTTC | CASSWTGNNYEQYF
TRBJ2-5 | TRBD1 | TRBV7-2 | . | TGTGCCAGCAGCTTACGCAGGGGGCCTGAGGAGACCCAGTACTTC | CASSLRRGPEETQYF
TRBJ1-2 | . | TRBV10-3 | . | TGTGCCATCAGTGATGCGGGTTCCTATGGCTACACCTTC | CAISDAGSYGYTF
TRBJ2-2 | TRBD2 | TRBV3-1/TRBV3-2 | . | TGTGCCAGCAGCCATAGGACTAGCGGGAACACCGGGGAGCTGTTTTTT | CASSHRTSGNTGELFF
TRBJ1-4 | TRBD1 | TRBV6-2/TRBV6-3 | . | TGTGCCAGCAGTAAGGACAGGGGGCGCACTAATGAAAAACTGTTTTTT | CASSKDRGRTNEKLFF
TRBJ1-3 | . | TRBV7-5 | once | TGTGCCAGAAGCTACGGACAGGGGCACCTTGCCGGAAACACCATATATTTT | CARSYGQGHLAGNTIYF
TRBJ1-1 | TRBD1 | TRBV20-1 | . | TGCAGTGCTAGTAGGCAAGACAGGGGGTACACTGAAGCTTTCTTT | CSASRQDRGYTEAFF
TRBJ2-3 | . | TRBV7-2 | few | TGTGCCAGCAGCTCTAATCTGGGCAAAGTCAATACGCAGTATTTT | CASSSNLGKVNTQYF
TRBJ1-2 | TRBD1 | TRBV4-3 | few | TGCGCCAGCAGGCAAACGGGCACAGGGGGCGCCGGGTATGGCTACACCTTC | CASRQTGTGGAGYGYTF
TRBJ1-5 | . | TRBV19 | . | TGTGCCAGTACCCTTTCGGAAGGAGGGACCAATCAGCCCCAGCATTTT | CASTLSEGGTNQPQHF
TRBJ1-2 | TRBD1 | TRBV29-1 | . | TGCAGCGTTGAAGAGACCGGACAGGGTGGAAACTATGGCTACACCTTC | CSVEETGQGGNYGYTF
TRBJ2-1 | TRBD2 | TRBV7-9 | . | TGTGCCAGCAGCTTAACTAGCGGGGACAATGAGCAGTTCTTC | CASSLTSGDNEQFF
TRBJ1-2 | . | TRBV3-1/TRBV3-2 | . | TGTGCCAGCAGCCAAGGACTTCAAGGACTCTATGGCTACACCTTC | CASSQGLQGLYGYTF
TRBJ1-1 | TRBD1 | TRBV2 | . | TGTGCCACCTCGCCGACAGGGCTGAACACTGAAGCTTTCTTT | CATSPTGLNTEAFF
TRBJ1-6 | . | TRBV19 | . | TGTGCCAGCACATCCGGGACTTGGAGTTCACCCCTCCACTTT | CASTSGTWSSPLHF